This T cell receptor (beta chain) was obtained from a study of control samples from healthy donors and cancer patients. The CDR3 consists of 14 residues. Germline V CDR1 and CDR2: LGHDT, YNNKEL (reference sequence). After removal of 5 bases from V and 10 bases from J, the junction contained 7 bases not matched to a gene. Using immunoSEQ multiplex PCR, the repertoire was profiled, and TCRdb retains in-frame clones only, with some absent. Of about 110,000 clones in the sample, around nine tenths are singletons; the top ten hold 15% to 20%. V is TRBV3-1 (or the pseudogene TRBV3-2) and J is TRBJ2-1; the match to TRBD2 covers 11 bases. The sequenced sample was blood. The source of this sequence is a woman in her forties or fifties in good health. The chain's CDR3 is CASSYSGGAKEQFF. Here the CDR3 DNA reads TGTGCCAGCAGCTATAGCGGGGGGGCCAAGGAGCAGTTCTTC.